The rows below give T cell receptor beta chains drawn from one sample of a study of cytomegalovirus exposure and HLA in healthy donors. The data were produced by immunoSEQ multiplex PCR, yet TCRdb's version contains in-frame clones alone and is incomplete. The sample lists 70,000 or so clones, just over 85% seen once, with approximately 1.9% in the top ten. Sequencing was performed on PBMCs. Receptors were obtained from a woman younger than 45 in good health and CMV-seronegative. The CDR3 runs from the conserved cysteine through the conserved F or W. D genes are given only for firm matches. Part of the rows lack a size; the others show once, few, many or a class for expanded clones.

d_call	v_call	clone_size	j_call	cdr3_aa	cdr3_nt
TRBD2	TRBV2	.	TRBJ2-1	CASSELAGAYNEQFF	TGTGCCAGCAGTGAACTAGCGGGAGCCTACAATGAGCAGTTCTTC
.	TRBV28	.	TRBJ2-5	CASTPGGRETQYF	TGTGCCAGCACCCCAGGGGGGCGGGAGACCCAGTACTTC
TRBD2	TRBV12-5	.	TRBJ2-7	CASGCALAGGVSYEQYF	TGTGCTAGTGGTTGCGCACTAGCGGGAGGGGTCTCCTACGAGCAGTACTTC
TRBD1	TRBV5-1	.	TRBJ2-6	CASRQGAGGANVLTF	TGCGCCAGCAGACAGGGGGCGGGTGGGGCCAACGTCCTGACTTTC
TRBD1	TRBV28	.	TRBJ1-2	CASRGEDRDQLGYTF	TGTGCCAGCAGGGGGGAGGACAGGGACCAGTTAGGCTACACCTTC
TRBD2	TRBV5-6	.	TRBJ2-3	CASSLESGADTQYF	TGTGCCAGCAGCTTGGAAAGCGGGGCGGATACGCAGTATTTT
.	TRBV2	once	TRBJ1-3	CASKRTVENTIYF	TGTGCCAGCAAAAGGACAGTAGAAAACACCATATATTTT
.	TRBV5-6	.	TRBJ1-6	CASSVLGRANSPLHF	TGTGCCAGCAGCGTCCTAGGCAGGGCAAATTCACCCCTCCACTTT
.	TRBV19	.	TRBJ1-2	CASSIASRGGRGGYTF	TGTGCCAGTAGTATAGCCTCAAGGGGGGGACGTGGTGGCTACACCTTC
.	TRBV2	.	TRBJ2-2	CASSERERVTGELFF	TGTGCCAGCAGTGAACGGGAGCGCGTCACCGGGGAGCTGTTTTTT
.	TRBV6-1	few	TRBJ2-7	CASSVDRYEQYF	TGTGCCAGCAGTGTTGACAGGTACGAGCAGTACTTC
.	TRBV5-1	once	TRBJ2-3	CASSLVAQITTDTQYF	TGCGCCAGCAGCTTGGTAGCGCAAATAACCACAGATACGCAGTATTTT
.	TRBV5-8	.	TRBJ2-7	CASSLAPGEIYEQYF	TGTGCCAGCAGCTTGGCCCCAGGGGAAATCTACGAGCAGTACTTC
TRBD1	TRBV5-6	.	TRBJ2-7	CASSWGQAPYEQYF	TGTGCCAGCAGCTGGGGACAGGCTCCCTACGAGCAGTACTTC
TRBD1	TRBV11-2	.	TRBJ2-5	CASSLETGKETQYF	TGTGCCAGCAGCTTAGAGACAGGGAAGGAGACCCAGTACTTC
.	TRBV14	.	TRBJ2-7	CASSRKRASPYEQYF	TGTGCCAGCAGCCGAAAGCGGGCGTCCCCGTACGAGCAGTACTTC
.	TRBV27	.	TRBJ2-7	CASLDHEQYF	TGTGCCAGCCTTGATCACGAGCAGTACTTC
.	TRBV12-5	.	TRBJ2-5	CASGLVGGETQYF	TGTGCTAGTGGTTTGGTAGGCGGGGAGACCCAGTACTTC
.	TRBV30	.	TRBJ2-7	CAWSDRADYEQYF	TGTGCCTGGAGTGACCGGGCGGACTACGAGCAGTACTTC
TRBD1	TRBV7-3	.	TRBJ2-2	CASGEDWTGEALFF	TGTGCCAGCGGGGAGGATTGGACAGGGGAGGCGCTGTTTTTT
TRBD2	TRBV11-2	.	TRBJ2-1	CASSFGLEYEQFF	TGTGCCAGCAGCTTCGGACTAGAGTACGAGCAGTTCTTC
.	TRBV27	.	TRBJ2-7	CASSPNIPSYEQYF	TGTGCCAGCAGTCCCAACATCCCATCCTACGAGCAGTACTTC
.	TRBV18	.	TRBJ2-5	CASSPGAAPREPQYF	TGTGCCAGCTCACCAGGGGCGGCTCCGAGAGAGCCCCAGTACTTC
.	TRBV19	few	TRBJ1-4	CASSVALNEKLFF	TGTGCCAGTAGTGTAGCCCTTAATGAAAAACTGTTTTTT
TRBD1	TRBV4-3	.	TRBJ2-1	CASSQSWQGASEQFF	TGCGCCAGCAGCCAAAGTTGGCAGGGGGCTAGTGAGCAGTTCTTC
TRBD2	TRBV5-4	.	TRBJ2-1	CASSFQGGRGGYNEQFF	TGTGCCAGCAGCTTCCAAGGCGGGAGAGGTGGCTACAATGAGCAGTTCTTC
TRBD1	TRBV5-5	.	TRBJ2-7	CASSYQGVWEQYF	TGTGCCAGCAGCTACCAGGGGGTTTGGGAGCAGTACTTC